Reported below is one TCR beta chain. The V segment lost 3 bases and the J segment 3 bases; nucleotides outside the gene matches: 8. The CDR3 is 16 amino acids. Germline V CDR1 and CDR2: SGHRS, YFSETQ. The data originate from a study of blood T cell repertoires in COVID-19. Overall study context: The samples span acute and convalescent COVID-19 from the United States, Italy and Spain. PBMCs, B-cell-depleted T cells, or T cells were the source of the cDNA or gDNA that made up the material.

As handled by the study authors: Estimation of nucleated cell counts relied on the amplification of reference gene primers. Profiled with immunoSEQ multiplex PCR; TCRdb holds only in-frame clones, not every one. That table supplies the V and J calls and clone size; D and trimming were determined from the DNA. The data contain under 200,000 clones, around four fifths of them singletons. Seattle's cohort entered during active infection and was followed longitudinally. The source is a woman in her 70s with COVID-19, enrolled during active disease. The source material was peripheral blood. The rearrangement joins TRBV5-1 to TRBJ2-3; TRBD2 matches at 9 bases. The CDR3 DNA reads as TGCGCCAGCAGCTCCACCGGGAGCGGGAGGACAGATACGCAGTATTTT. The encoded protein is CASSSTGSGRTDTQYF. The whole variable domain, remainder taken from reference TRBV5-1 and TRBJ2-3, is KAGVTQTPRYLIKTRGQQVTLSCSPISGHRSVSWYQQTPGQGLQFLFEYFSETQRNKGNFPGRFSGRQFSNSRSEMNVSTLELGDSALYLCASSSTGSGRTDTQYFGPGTRLTVL.